The rows below give T cell receptor beta chains drawn from one sample of a study of spatial heterogeneity in lung cancer. TCRdb redid the calling of the 5' RACE reads with MiXCR, one entry per CDR3 protein. The sample lists tens of thousands of distinct CDR3 sequences, 4% to 6% seen once, with around 30% in the top ten. The input for sequencing was PBMCs, taken at surgery. The receptor set was obtained from a female donor with early-stage non-small cell lung cancer. CDR3s include the opening cysteine and the closing phenylalanine or tryptophan. Fields, in order: J gene, V gene, clone size, D gene, CDR3 protein, CDR3 DNA. A D gene is named only where the DNA matches it firmly. The size entry is marked missing in some rows and otherwise reads once, few, many or a size class.

J gene: TRBJ2-5; V gene: TRBV4-3; clone size: -; D gene: TRBD2; CDR3 protein: CASSYSGGTQYF; CDR3 DNA: TGCGCCAGCAGCTACTCGGGGGGGACCCAGTACTTC
J gene: TRBJ1-3; V gene: TRBV12-3/TRBV12-4; clone size: -; D gene: -; CDR3 protein: CASSSDRPRGNTIYF; CDR3 DNA: TGTGCCAGCAGTTCTGACAGGCCTCGAGGAAACACCATATATTTT
J gene: TRBJ2-5; V gene: TRBV27; clone size: -; D gene: -; CDR3 protein: CASRFLGWGKETQYF; CDR3 DNA: TGTGCCAGCAGATTCTTGGGGTGGGGAAAGGAGACCCAGTACTTC
J gene: TRBJ2-7; V gene: TRBV2; clone size: many; D gene: -; CDR3 protein: CASLSGVLAALGEQYF; CDR3 DNA: TGTGCCAGCCTTTCGGGGGTACTAGCTGCACTGGGGGAGCAGTACTTC
J gene: TRBJ1-5; V gene: TRBV6-5; clone size: -; D gene: -; CDR3 protein: CASSSQGPYSNQPQHF; CDR3 DNA: TGTGCCAGCAGTTCCCAGGGCCCATATAGCAATCAGCCCCAGCATTTT
J gene: TRBJ1-2; V gene: TRBV20-1; clone size: few; D gene: -; CDR3 protein: CSATPTDISYGYTF; CDR3 DNA: TGCAGTGCGACACCGACGGACATAAGCTATGGCTACACCTTC
J gene: TRBJ2-1; V gene: TRBV20-1; clone size: -; D gene: -; CDR3 protein: CSASPRTYNEQFF; CDR3 DNA: TGCAGTGCTAGCCCTAGGACCTACAATGAGCAGTTCTTC
J gene: TRBJ2-3; V gene: TRBV27; clone size: many; D gene: TRBD2; CDR3 protein: CASSLLAGEGDTQYF; CDR3 DNA: TGTGCCAGCAGTTTATTAGCGGGAGAGGGAGATACGCAGTATTTT
J gene: TRBJ2-3; V gene: TRBV7-9; clone size: many; D gene: -; CDR3 protein: CASSPPGSRTDTQYF; CDR3 DNA: TGTGCCAGCAGCCCTCCGGGGTCCCGCACAGATACGCAGTATTTT
J gene: TRBJ2-5; V gene: TRBV29-1; clone size: many; D gene: TRBD2; CDR3 protein: CSVNPGTSGGETQYF; CDR3 DNA: TGCAGCGTGAACCCCGGGACTAGCGGGGGTGAGACCCAGTACTTC
J gene: TRBJ2-1; V gene: TRBV29-1; clone size: many; D gene: -; CDR3 protein: CSVSGEALYNEQFF; CDR3 DNA: TGCAGCGTTTCCGGGGAGGCCCTCTACAATGAGCAGTTCTTC
J gene: TRBJ1-2; V gene: TRBV6-5; clone size: many; D gene: -; CDR3 protein: CASSMTVSNGYTF; CDR3 DNA: TGTGCCAGCAGCATGACAGTGTCAAATGGCTACACCTTC
J gene: TRBJ2-5; V gene: TRBV7-2; clone size: many; D gene: -; CDR3 protein: CASSIRDLQETQYF; CDR3 DNA: TGTGCCAGCAGCATCCGGGACCTCCAAGAGACCCAGTACTTC
J gene: TRBJ1-2; V gene: TRBV7-8; clone size: many; D gene: TRBD1; CDR3 protein: CASSAYRGANYGYTF; CDR3 DNA: TGTGCCAGCAGCGCATACAGGGGGGCTAACTATGGCTACACCTTC
J gene: TRBJ1-2; V gene: TRBV7-2; clone size: many; D gene: -; CDR3 protein: CASSLAIGSLYTF; CDR3 DNA: TGTGCCAGCAGCTTAGCGATTGGCAGCCTCTACACCTTC
J gene: TRBJ2-7; V gene: TRBV20-1; clone size: many; D gene: -; CDR3 protein: CSGWEGRTYEQYF; CDR3 DNA: TGCAGTGGTTGGGAAGGGCGGACCTACGAGCAGTACTTC
J gene: TRBJ2-7; V gene: TRBV28; clone size: few; D gene: TRBD2; CDR3 protein: CASTGGATKFYEQYF; CDR3 DNA: TGTGCCAGCACGGGGGGGGCCACAAAATTCTACGAGCAGTACTTC
J gene: TRBJ2-7; V gene: TRBV29-1; clone size: many; D gene: -; CDR3 protein: CSVAGPRPSEQYF; CDR3 DNA: TGCAGCGTAGCCGGGCCTAGACCCTCCGAGCAGTACTTC
J gene: TRBJ2-3; V gene: TRBV20-1; clone size: many; D gene: TRBD2; CDR3 protein: CSAHKREGFTDTQYF; CDR3 DNA: TGCAGTGCTCATAAGCGGGAGGGTTTCACAGATACGCAGTATTTT
J gene: TRBJ2-1; V gene: TRBV20-1; clone size: many; D gene: -; CDR3 protein: CSACPVLNEQFF; CDR3 DNA: TGCAGTGCTTGTCCCGTTTTGAATGAGCAGTTCTTC
J gene: TRBJ2-7; V gene: TRBV20-1; clone size: many; D gene: -; CDR3 protein: CSARGSTSLVNEQYF; CDR3 DNA: TGCAGTGCTAGAGGGTCGACTAGTCTAGTAAACGAGCAGTACTTC
J gene: TRBJ1-4; V gene: TRBV6-1; clone size: many; D gene: TRBD1; CDR3 protein: CASSHAPGQGDEKLFF; CDR3 DNA: TGTGCCAGCAGTCACGCCCCGGGACAGGGGGATGAAAAACTGTTTTTT
J gene: TRBJ2-7; V gene: TRBV7-2; clone size: many; D gene: TRBD1; CDR3 protein: CASSLGGTGLEQYF; CDR3 DNA: TGTGCCAGCAGCTTAGGGGGGACAGGGTTAGAGCAGTACTTC
J gene: TRBJ1-2; V gene: TRBV5-1; clone size: many; D gene: -; CDR3 protein: CASCRLPNYGYTF; CDR3 DNA: TGCGCCAGCTGCCGGCTCCCAAACTATGGCTACACCTTC
J gene: TRBJ2-2; V gene: TRBV21-1; clone size: once; D gene: -; CDR3 protein: CASSKDYRLGTGELFF; CDR3 DNA: TGTGCCAGCAGCAAAGACTACAGGCTCGGCACCGGGGAGCTGTTTTTT
J gene: TRBJ1-5; V gene: TRBV20-1; clone size: -; D gene: -; CDR3 protein: CSALRDIDQPQHF; CDR3 DNA: TGCAGTGCACTGCGGGACATAGATCAGCCCCAGCATTTT
J gene: TRBJ2-7; V gene: TRBV27; clone size: many; D gene: -; CDR3 protein: CASSPGTFSNEQYF; CDR3 DNA: TGTGCCAGCAGTCCAGGGACGTTCTCCAACGAGCAGTACTTC
J gene: TRBJ2-2; V gene: TRBV11-2; clone size: many; D gene: -; CDR3 protein: CASSLSRPSGELFF; CDR3 DNA: TGTGCCAGCAGCTTAAGCAGACCTTCCGGGGAGCTGTTTTTT
J gene: TRBJ2-3; V gene: TRBV11-2; clone size: -; D gene: TRBD2; CDR3 protein: CASSLSSGVGDTQYF; CDR3 DNA: TGTGCCAGCAGCTTATCTAGCGGGGTTGGTGATACGCAGTATTTT
J gene: TRBJ2-2; V gene: TRBV4-3; clone size: many; D gene: -; CDR3 protein: CASSQDWLNTGELFF; CDR3 DNA: TGCGCCAGCAGCCAAGACTGGCTGAACACCGGGGAGCTGTTTTTT
J gene: TRBJ2-3; V gene: TRBV5-4; clone size: many; D gene: -; CDR3 protein: CASSLLDSSSTDTQYF; CDR3 DNA: TGTGCCAGCAGCTTACTGGACAGCTCTAGCACAGATACGCAGTATTTT
J gene: TRBJ2-1; V gene: TRBV6-1; clone size: many; D gene: TRBD2; CDR3 protein: CASQRGLAYNEQFF; CDR3 DNA: TGTGCCAGCCAAAGAGGACTAGCCTACAATGAGCAGTTCTTC
J gene: TRBJ2-2; V gene: TRBV5-1; clone size: many; D gene: -; CDR3 protein: CASSWGPNTGELFF; CDR3 DNA: TGCGCCAGCAGCTGGGGACCCAACACCGGGGAGCTGTTTTTT
J gene: TRBJ2-5; V gene: TRBV2; clone size: many; D gene: -; CDR3 protein: CASSGGSAGSQTQYF; CDR3 DNA: TGTGCCAGCAGTGGGGGAAGCGCGGGGAGTCAGACCCAGTACTTC
J gene: TRBJ2-1; V gene: TRBV19; clone size: many; D gene: TRBD2; CDR3 protein: CASSPRGGGDNEQFF; CDR3 DNA: TGTGCCAGTAGTCCTCGTGGGGGAGGGGACAATGAGCAGTTCTTC
J gene: TRBJ2-5; V gene: TRBV20-1; clone size: many; D gene: -; CDR3 protein: CSAPAGQLKETQYF; CDR3 DNA: TGCAGTGCCCCCGCCGGACAGCTTAAAGAGACCCAGTACTTC
J gene: TRBJ1-1; V gene: TRBV10-3; clone size: many; D gene: -; CDR3 protein: CAIRGGQENTEAFF; CDR3 DNA: TGTGCCATCAGGGGGGGGCAGGAGAACACTGAAGCTTTCTTT
J gene: TRBJ2-7; V gene: TRBV4-1; clone size: many; D gene: -; CDR3 protein: CASSQEGLLSYEQYF; CDR3 DNA: TGCGCCAGCAGCCAAGAGGGACTTCTCTCCTACGAGCAGTACTTC
J gene: TRBJ2-1; V gene: TRBV20-1; clone size: many; D gene: -; CDR3 protein: CSARQHISLYNEQFF; CDR3 DNA: TGCAGTGCTAGGCAGCACATAAGCTTATACAATGAGCAGTTCTTC
J gene: TRBJ1-4; V gene: TRBV29-1; clone size: many; D gene: -; CDR3 protein: CSVEDGREKLFF; CDR3 DNA: TGCAGCGTTGAAGATGGCCGGGAAAAACTGTTTTTT
J gene: TRBJ1-5; V gene: TRBV28; clone size: many; D gene: -; CDR3 protein: CASRGTEGVWSNQPQHF; CDR3 DNA: TGTGCCAGCAGGGGGACGGAGGGGGTCTGGAGCAATCAGCCCCAGCATTTT
J gene: TRBJ2-7; V gene: TRBV28; clone size: many; D gene: TRBD2; CDR3 protein: CASSSAGGGTPYEQYF; CDR3 DNA: TGTGCCAGCAGTTCTGCGGGGGGGGGAACCCCCTACGAGCAGTACTTC
J gene: TRBJ1-1; V gene: TRBV6-1; clone size: -; D gene: -; CDR3 protein: CASSLTAGGTEAFF; CDR3 DNA: TGTGCCAGCTCCTTGACAGCCGGAGGGACTGAAGCTTTCTTT
J gene: TRBJ1-1; V gene: TRBV18; clone size: -; D gene: -; CDR3 protein: CASSQTGDTEAFF; CDR3 DNA: TGTGCCAGCTCACAAACGGGGGACACTGAAGCTTTCTTT
J gene: TRBJ1-3; V gene: TRBV3-1; clone size: many; D gene: -; CDR3 protein: CASSQTGNTIYF; CDR3 DNA: TGTGCCAGCAGCCAAACCGGAAACACCATATATTTT
J gene: TRBJ1-5; V gene: TRBV11-2; clone size: many; D gene: -; CDR3 protein: CASSLAINQPQHF; CDR3 DNA: TGTGCCAGCAGCTTAGCCATCAATCAGCCCCAGCATTTT
J gene: TRBJ1-4; V gene: TRBV5-6; clone size: many; D gene: -; CDR3 protein: CASSFGREDEKLFF; CDR3 DNA: TGTGCCAGCAGCTTTGGCAGGGAGGATGAAAAACTGTTTTTT
J gene: TRBJ2-1; V gene: TRBV5-1; clone size: few; D gene: TRBD1; CDR3 protein: CASSPGTGYFEQFF; CDR3 DNA: TGCGCCAGCAGCCCTGGGACAGGGTACTTTGAGCAGTTCTTC
J gene: TRBJ2-3; V gene: TRBV2; clone size: few; D gene: -; CDR3 protein: CADSVGITDTQYF; CDR3 DNA: TGTGCCGACTCTGTCGGCATCACAGATACGCAGTATTTT
J gene: TRBJ2-3; V gene: TRBV6-5; clone size: many; D gene: TRBD2; CDR3 protein: CASSYQGGGYTDTQYF; CDR3 DNA: TGTGCCAGCAGTTACCAGGGCGGGGGTTACACAGATACGCAGTATTTT
J gene: TRBJ2-4; V gene: TRBV30; clone size: many; D gene: -; CDR3 protein: CACTSYAKNIQYF; CDR3 DNA: TGTGCCTGTACTAGCTATGCCAAAAACATTCAGTACTTC